This T cell receptor beta chain stems from a study of identical twins. Points from the study as a whole: Memory repertoires lacked the insertion deficit that abundant cord blood beta clonotypes showed. Alpha sequences that were out-of-frame and twin-shared showed an excess of low generation probability. Monozygotic twins shared more out-of-frame TCR alpha than recombination models predicted.

This clonotype was observed a handful of times. Antigen unknown. CDR1 SQVTM and CDR2 ANQGSEA come from the germline V gene. This CDR3 contains 11 residues. V lost 6 bases to trimming and J lost 8 bases, with 13 bases between them. TCRdb called the 5' RACE reads again in MiXCR, with one record for every CDR3 protein. The data show 300,000 to 400,000 distinct CDR3 sequences, more than 9% seen once. The same specimen was also included in a second study, on yellow fever vaccine responses in identical twins. That study reports: On the reported evidence, twins' vaccine T cell responses seemed partly convergent and partly personalized.

J is TRBJ1-2 and V is TRBV29-1; unclear D gene. The TCR originated in a woman younger than 30 in good health. The specimen was CD8+ T cells sorted from blood. DNA for the CDR3: TGCAGCGTCCCAGAGGTGGGGGGCTACACCTTC. This gives the protein CSVPEVGGYTF.